This record looks at one T cell receptor beta chain sequence and its context. Antigen specificity is unknown. The data originate from a study of monozygotic twins with inflammatory bowel disease. Study conclusions and caveats: Relative to healthy twins, IBD patients had fewer clonotypes in common with others, a gap that was especially apparent with disease activity. On the inverse Simpson index, IBD patients scored lower for TCRbeta diversity than healthy co-twins.

Germline V gene sequence: CDR1 SGHDN, CDR2 FVKESK. The CDR3 loop spans 16 amino acids. TCRdb reprocessed the 5' RACE reads; each CDR3 protein has one entry and no DNA is given. The sample totals 95,000 to 110,000 distinct CDR3 sequences. This chain links TRBV14 with TRBJ1-1; TCRdb's D call, TRBD1, is unchecked because there is no DNA. The specimen was blood. The source of this sequence is a human donor with ulcerative colitis or Crohn's disease, or a healthy co-twin of an affected twin (not recorded which). The CDR3 loop is CASSPPGGLMNTEAFF.